The rows below give T cell receptor beta chains drawn from one sample of a study of blood T cells in healthy people across ages. One entry per CDR3 protein, called by TCRdb with MiXCR from the 5' RACE reads. The repertoire holds about 650,000 distinct CDR3 sequences, about 30% seen once, with 15% to 17% in the top ten. What was sequenced was blood. All receptors derive from a woman at least 80 years old in good health. CDR3s include the opening cysteine and the closing phenylalanine or tryptophan. The D gene is left open where the match is weak. A clone size is listed for some rows: how often the clone was seen (once, few, many), or a class if it is expanded.

len: 15
abundance: many
d_gene: TRBD2
v_gene: TRBV29-1
j_gene: TRBJ2-1
CDR3nt: TGCAGCGTTGTTGGGACGGGGGGGCCAAGCAATGAGCAGTTCTTC
CDR3aa: CSVVGTGGPSNEQFF

len: 11
abundance: once
d_gene: .
v_gene: TRBV7-2
j_gene: TRBJ1-2
CDR3nt: TGTGCCAGCAGCTCCGGGGCTGGCTACACCTTC
CDR3aa: CASSSGAGYTF

len: 15
abundance: .
d_gene: .
v_gene: TRBV27
j_gene: TRBJ2-1
CDR3nt: TGTGCCAGCAGTTTGGACCGGGTGACAATGGAGACCCAGTTCTTC
CDR3aa: CASSLDRVTMETQFF

len: 14
abundance: .
d_gene: .
v_gene: TRBV6-1
j_gene: TRBJ1-2
CDR3nt: TGTGCCAGCAGTCCAGAGACTACTAACTATGGCTACACCTTC
CDR3aa: CASSPETTNYGYTF

len: 12
abundance: .
d_gene: TRBD1
v_gene: TRBV7-8
j_gene: TRBJ2-5
CDR3nt: TGTGCCAGCAGCTGGGACAGGGAAGAGCAGTACTTC
CDR3aa: CASSWDREEQYF

len: 14
abundance: many
d_gene: TRBD2
v_gene: TRBV5-1
j_gene: TRBJ2-1
CDR3nt: TGCGCCAGCAGCACTAGCGGGGGGGCTTTCGTGCAGTTCTTC
CDR3aa: CASSTSGGAFVQFF

len: 21
abundance: .
d_gene: TRBD1
v_gene: TRBV5-1
j_gene: TRBJ2-6
CDR3nt: TGCGCCAGCAGCCCCAGGAGCGGACAGGGGGCTTTAAGCTCTGGGGCCAACGTCCTGACTTTC
CDR3aa: CASSPRSGQGALSSGANVLTF

len: 14
abundance: many
d_gene: .
v_gene: TRBV7-9
j_gene: TRBJ1-2
CDR3nt: TGTGCCAGCCCCGAGGGGCTCTCTAACTATGGCTACACCTTC
CDR3aa: CASPEGLSNYGYTF

len: 16
abundance: few
d_gene: .
v_gene: TRBV7-9
j_gene: TRBJ1-3
CDR3nt: TGTGCCAGCAGCTTCACAGGGAAAGTGTCTGGAAACACCATATATTTT
CDR3aa: CASSFTGKVSGNTIYF

len: 16
abundance: .
d_gene: .
v_gene: TRBV4-2
j_gene: TRBJ2-3
CDR3nt: TGTGCCAGCAGCCAAGATGTTGGCGGCTACACAGATACGCAGTATTTT
CDR3aa: CASSQDVGGYTDTQYF

len: 14
abundance: .
d_gene: .
v_gene: TRBV27
j_gene: TRBJ2-5
CDR3nt: TGTGCCAGCAGTTTAAGCGGCAGCGGAAAGACCCAGTACTTC
CDR3aa: CASSLSGSGKTQYF

len: 16
abundance: many
d_gene: TRBD2
v_gene: TRBV5-6
j_gene: TRBJ2-5
CDR3nt: TGTGCCAGCAGCCTACTAGCGGGGATCTACCAAGAGACCCAGTACTTC
CDR3aa: CASSLLAGIYQETQYF